This TCR beta chain was obtained from a study of vaccination and CD4 T cells after COVID-19. Study-level results: Researchers report that a median roughly 90% of reactive clones in convalescent patients surfaced only post-vaccination.

Cultured CD4+ T-cell DNA underwent Oncomine TCR Beta short-read sequencing. MiXCR, run by TCRdb on the PCR reads, gives a single entry per CDR3 protein. The data show several thousand distinct CDR3 sequences, roughly 15% seen once. The CDR3 length is 16 residues. Germline CDR1 is WNHNN and CDR2 is SYGVQD (reference sequence). Between the trimmed V and J ends, which lost 6 bases and 0 bases, there was a span of 15 bases. Concerning this clonotype itself: Antigen: not known.

Treatment described: 10-day PBMC culture with coronavirus spike peptide pools or control peptides (ViraFEST assay). The sample was CD4+ T cells from blood, cultured in vitro. V is TRBV10-1 and J is TRBJ2-1; D may be TRBD2 (6 bases). The sequence was collected from a human donor who had recovered from COVID-19. The CDR3 DNA reads as TGCGCCAGCAGCGAAACTAGCCTTTCCTCCTACAATGAGCAGTTCTTC. Its translation is CASSETSLSSYNEQFF.